The sequence of this T cell receptor (beta chain) was determined in a study of blood T cell repertoires in COVID-19. Study context: T cells, B-cell-depleted T cells, or PBMCs supplied cDNA or gDNA.

Original analysis: Amplification from reference gene primers served as the basis for estimated nucleated cell counts. Generated by immunoSEQ multiplex PCR, the TCRdb table keeps only in-frame clones and is missing some. V, J and clone size derive from that table, while D and trimming were established from the DNA sequence. The sample lists 200,000 to 250,000 clones, roughly 89% occurring once. This TCR was sampled from a man aged 60-69 years who had recovered from COVID-19. Sequencing was done on a sample of peripheral blood.

CDR3 protein: CSVGGTGVAKNIQYF. The CDR3 coding sequence is TGCAGCGTTGGTGGGACAGGGGTAGCCAAAAACATTCAGTACTTC. V gene TRBV29-1 combines with J gene TRBJ2-4; 10 nucleotides align to TRBD1. V gave up 4 bases and J gave up 0 bases; unmatched junction bases: 3. Per germline, CDR1 SQVTM and CDR2 ANQGSEA. The CDR3 contains 15 residues.